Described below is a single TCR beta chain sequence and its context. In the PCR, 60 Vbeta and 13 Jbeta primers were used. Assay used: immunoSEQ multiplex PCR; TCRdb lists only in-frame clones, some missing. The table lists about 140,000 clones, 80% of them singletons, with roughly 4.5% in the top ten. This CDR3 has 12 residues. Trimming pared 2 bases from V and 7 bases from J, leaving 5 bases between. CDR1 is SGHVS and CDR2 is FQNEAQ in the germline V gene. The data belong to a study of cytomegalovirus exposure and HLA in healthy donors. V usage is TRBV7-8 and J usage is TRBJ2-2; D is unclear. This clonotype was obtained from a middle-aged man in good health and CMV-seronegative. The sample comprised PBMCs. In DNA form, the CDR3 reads TGTGCCAGCAGCTTATTAATCGGGGAGCTGTTTTTT. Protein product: CASSLLIGELFF.